Described below is a single TCR beta chain sequence and its context. This sample is part of a study of blood T cell repertoires in COVID-19. Here immunoSEQ multiplex PCR was the method, and the copy in TCRdb shows in-frame clones only, minus some. Among some 220,000 clones listed, about 82% were seen once. The CDR3 covers 15 residues. The V segment lost 5 bases and the J segment 5 bases; nucleotides outside the gene matches: 6. Germline values: CDR1 KGHDR, CDR2 SFDVKD. This clonotype was sampled from a woman in her sixties with active or convalescent COVID-19. This sequence joins TRBV24-1 and TRBJ2-1, with 9 bases that match TRBD1. The specimen was peripheral blood. The CDR3, as DNA: TGTGCCACCAGTGGAGTAGGACAGGGGAACAATGAGCAGTTCTTC. Protein sequence: CATSGVGQGNNEQFF.